What follows describes a single TCR beta chain. Its antigen remains unidentified. The CDR3 sequence is 18 residues long. V lost 6 bases and J lost 0; bases outside the gene matches: 11. Germline V gene lookup returns CDR1 LNHDA and CDR2 SQIVND (reference sequence). This entry comes from a study of cytomegalovirus exposure and HLA in healthy donors. Background on the study: Of about 390 genotyped donors, roughly 81% grouped in the Caucasian-associated ancestry cluster. Study-level results: Later, an analysis found that common viral pathogens appeared to be linked with several of the most significant clusters.

The PCR used 60 Vbeta and 13 Jbeta primers. This table comes from immunoSEQ multiplex PCR, and its TCRdb copy is limited to in-frame clones, with some not included. The data hold 95,000 to 100,000 clones, with around 77% observed a single time. The receptor was derived from a female donor in good health and CMV-seronegative. Material: PBMCs. This sequence joins TRBV19 and TRBJ2-1; the match to TRBD2 covers 10 bases. As DNA, the CDR3 is TGTGCCAGTAGAGGTACTAGCGGGACGGTAAGCTCCTACAATGAGCAGTTCTTC. Its protein product is CASRGTSGTVSSYNEQFF.